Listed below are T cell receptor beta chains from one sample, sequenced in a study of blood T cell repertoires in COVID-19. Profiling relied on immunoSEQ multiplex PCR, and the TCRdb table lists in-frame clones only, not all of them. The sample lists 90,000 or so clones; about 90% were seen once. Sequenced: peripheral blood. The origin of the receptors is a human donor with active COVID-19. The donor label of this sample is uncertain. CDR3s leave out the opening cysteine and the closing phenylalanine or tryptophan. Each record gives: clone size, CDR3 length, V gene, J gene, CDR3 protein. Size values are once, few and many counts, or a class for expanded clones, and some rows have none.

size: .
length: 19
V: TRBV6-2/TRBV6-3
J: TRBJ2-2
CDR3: ASSPSGQGRLAGSNTGELF

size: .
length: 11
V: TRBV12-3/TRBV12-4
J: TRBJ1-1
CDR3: ASSLRRDTEAF

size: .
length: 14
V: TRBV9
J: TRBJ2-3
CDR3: ASSAGWRGGTDTQY

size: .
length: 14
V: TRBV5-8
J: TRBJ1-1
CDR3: ASRFEGGHVGTEAF

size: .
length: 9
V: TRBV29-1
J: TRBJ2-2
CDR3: SAGGEGELF

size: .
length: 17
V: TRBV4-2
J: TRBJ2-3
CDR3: ASSQSSVLAGDPTDTQY

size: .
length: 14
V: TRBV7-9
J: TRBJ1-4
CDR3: ASRLGTVATNEKLF

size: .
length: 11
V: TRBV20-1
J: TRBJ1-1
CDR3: SASAVPDTEAF

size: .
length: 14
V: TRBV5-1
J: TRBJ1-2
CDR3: ASSLAPDKANYGYT

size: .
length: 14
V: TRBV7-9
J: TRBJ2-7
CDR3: ASSSLDIGLSYEQY

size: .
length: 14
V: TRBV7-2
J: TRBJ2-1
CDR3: ASSLRTGGILGEQF

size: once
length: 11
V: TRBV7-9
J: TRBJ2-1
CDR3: ASSLIVQDEQF

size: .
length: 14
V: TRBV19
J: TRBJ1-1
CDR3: ASSMEQARTNTEAF

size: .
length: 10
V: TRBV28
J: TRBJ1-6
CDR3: ASSWGRGTLH

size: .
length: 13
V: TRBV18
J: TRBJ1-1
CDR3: ASSPSGAMNTEAF

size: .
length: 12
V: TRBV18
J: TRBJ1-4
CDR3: ASSPNTGDEKLF

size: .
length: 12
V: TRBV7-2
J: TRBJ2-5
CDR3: ASSVGGGRETQY

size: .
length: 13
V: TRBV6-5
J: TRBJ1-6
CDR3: ASSLTGFDLSPLH

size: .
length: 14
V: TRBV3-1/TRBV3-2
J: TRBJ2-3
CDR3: ASSQDLVQGADTQY

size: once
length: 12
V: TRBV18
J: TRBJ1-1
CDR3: ASSPSPLVTEAF

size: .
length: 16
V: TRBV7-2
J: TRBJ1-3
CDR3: ASSLAPPAGMGGNTIY

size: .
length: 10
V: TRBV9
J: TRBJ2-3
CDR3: ASSAFTDTQY

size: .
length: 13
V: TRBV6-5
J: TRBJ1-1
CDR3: ASRTGGSLNTEAF

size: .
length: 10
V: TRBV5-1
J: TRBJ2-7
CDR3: ASSSTGVEQY

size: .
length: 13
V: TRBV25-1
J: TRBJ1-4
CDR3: ASSEQGELGEKLF

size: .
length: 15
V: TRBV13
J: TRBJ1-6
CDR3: ASSSLADRGFVPPLH

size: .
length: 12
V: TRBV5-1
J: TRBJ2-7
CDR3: ASSLWDSRSEQY

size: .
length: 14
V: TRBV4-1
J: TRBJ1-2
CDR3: ASSGHRDRGLYGYT

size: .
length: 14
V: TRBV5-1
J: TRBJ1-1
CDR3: ASSADRGDGNTEAF

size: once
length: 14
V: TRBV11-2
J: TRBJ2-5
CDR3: ASSSQGAEARETQY

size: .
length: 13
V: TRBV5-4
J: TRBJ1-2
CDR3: ASSLEYGSGYGYT

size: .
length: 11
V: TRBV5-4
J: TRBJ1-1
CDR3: ASSGAGRTEAF

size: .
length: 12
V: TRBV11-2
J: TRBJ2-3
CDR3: ASSLDPVTDTQY

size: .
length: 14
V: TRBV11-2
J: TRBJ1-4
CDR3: ASSPTDRVRGEKLF

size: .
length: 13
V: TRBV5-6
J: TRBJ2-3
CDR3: ASSLGQSDTDTQY

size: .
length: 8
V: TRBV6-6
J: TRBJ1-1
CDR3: ASEEGQPF

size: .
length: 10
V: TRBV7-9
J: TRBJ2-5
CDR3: ASSPNDRGKY

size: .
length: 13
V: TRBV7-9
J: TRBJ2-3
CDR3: ASSWRASGTDTQY

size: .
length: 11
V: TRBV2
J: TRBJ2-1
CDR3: ASSRDSYNEQF

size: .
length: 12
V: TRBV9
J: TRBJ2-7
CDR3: ASSPGGEKYEQY

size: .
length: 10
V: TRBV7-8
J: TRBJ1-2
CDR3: ASSRPGYGYT

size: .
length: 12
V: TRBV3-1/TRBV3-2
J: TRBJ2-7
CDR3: ASSQADRGSEQY

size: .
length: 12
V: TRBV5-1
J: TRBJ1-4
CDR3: ASSFFLSGEKLF

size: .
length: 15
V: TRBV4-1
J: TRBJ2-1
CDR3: ASSRGGLAVLGNEQF

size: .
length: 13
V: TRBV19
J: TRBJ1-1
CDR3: ASSLIDRKNTEAF

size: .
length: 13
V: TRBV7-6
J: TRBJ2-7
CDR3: ASSLGLAGVYEQY

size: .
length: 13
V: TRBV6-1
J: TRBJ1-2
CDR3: ASSEVFYRVNGYT

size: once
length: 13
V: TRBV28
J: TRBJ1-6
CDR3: ASSHQVPVGSPLH

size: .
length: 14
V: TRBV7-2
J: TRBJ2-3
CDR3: ASSLGRAGGLDTQY

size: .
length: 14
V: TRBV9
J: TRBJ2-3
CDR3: ASSKWTSGDSDTQY

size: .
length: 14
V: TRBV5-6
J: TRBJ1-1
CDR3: ASLLQRGGFDAEAF

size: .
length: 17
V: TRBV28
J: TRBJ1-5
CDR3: ASSLLGGRTGGGFEPQH

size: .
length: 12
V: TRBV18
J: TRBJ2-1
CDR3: ASSPTGNFNEQF

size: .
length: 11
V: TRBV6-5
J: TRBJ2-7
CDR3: ASRYAGENEQY

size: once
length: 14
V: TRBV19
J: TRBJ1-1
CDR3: ASRGGEGTPNTEAF

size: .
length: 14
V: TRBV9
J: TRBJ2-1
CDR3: ASSVGAGLWGDEQF